Listed below are T cell receptor beta chains from one sample, sequenced in a study of blood T cell repertoires in COVID-19. Clones were sequenced by immunoSEQ multiplex PCR, and TCRdb holds only the in-frame ones, with some missing. This sample has about 83,000 clones, with 87% found just once. The sample consisted of peripheral blood. These receptors all come from a woman in her forties or fifties with active or convalescent COVID-19. The CDR3 runs from the conserved cysteine through the conserved F or W. Fields, in order: clone size, V gene, J gene, D gene, CDR3 DNA, CDR3 protein. The D gene is left open where the match is weak. Not all rows give a size; the values are once, few, many and, for expanded clones, a class.

abundance: once; v_gene: TRBV4-3; j_gene: TRBJ1-2; d_gene: TRBD1; CDR3nt: TGCGCCAGCAGCCAAGTAGGACAGGGGCTGGGTGGCTACACCTTC; CDR3aa: CASSQVGQGLGGYTF
abundance: -; v_gene: TRBV7-2; j_gene: TRBJ2-7; d_gene: -; CDR3nt: TGTGCCAGCACCCCCGGAGTAGCTTTTCGGTACGAGCAGTACTTC; CDR3aa: CASTPGVAFRYEQYF
abundance: -; v_gene: TRBV9; j_gene: TRBJ1-4; d_gene: TRBD1; CDR3nt: TGTGCCAGCAGCTTCCGGGACAGGTCTGAAAAACTGTTTTTT; CDR3aa: CASSFRDRSEKLFF
abundance: -; v_gene: TRBV19; j_gene: TRBJ1-5; d_gene: -; CDR3nt: TGTGCCAGTAGCAGAAGACAGGACCATAGCAATCAGCCCCAGCATTTT; CDR3aa: CASSRRQDHSNQPQHF
abundance: -; v_gene: TRBV19; j_gene: TRBJ2-5; d_gene: -; CDR3nt: TGTGCCAGTAGTATGATTCAGGGCGATTCGGAGACCCAGTACTTC; CDR3aa: CASSMIQGDSETQYF
abundance: few; v_gene: TRBV29-1; j_gene: TRBJ2-1; d_gene: -; CDR3nt: TGCAGCGTTGAGGACAGTTACAATGAGCAGTTCTTC; CDR3aa: CSVEDSYNEQFF
abundance: -; v_gene: TRBV3-1/TRBV3-2; j_gene: TRBJ2-7; d_gene: -; CDR3nt: TGTGCCAGCAGCCTTTCCTCCAGGCCCCAGGGTTCCTACGAGCAGTACTTC; CDR3aa: CASSLSSRPQGSYEQYF
abundance: once; v_gene: TRBV19; j_gene: TRBJ1-1; d_gene: -; CDR3nt: TGTGCCAGTAGGATACTTGGAGGTGGGGTTGAGGGAGCTTTCTTT; CDR3aa: CASRILGGGVEGAFF
abundance: once; v_gene: TRBV5-1; j_gene: TRBJ1-3; d_gene: -; CDR3nt: TGCGCCAGCAGCTCGAGCGGGGATTCTGGAAACACCATATATTTT; CDR3aa: CASSSSGDSGNTIYF
abundance: -; v_gene: TRBV7-2; j_gene: TRBJ2-3; d_gene: TRBD2; CDR3nt: TGTGCCAGCAGCTTTCAGCCCGGGACTAGCGGTTCTCGCACAGATACGCAGTATTTT; CDR3aa: CASSFQPGTSGSRTDTQYF
abundance: -; v_gene: TRBV19; j_gene: TRBJ1-4; d_gene: TRBD1; CDR3nt: TGTGCCAGTAGTCCGACAGGGGGATGGGAAAAACTGTTTTTT; CDR3aa: CASSPTGGWEKLFF
abundance: -; v_gene: TRBV25-1; j_gene: TRBJ1-2; d_gene: TRBD1; CDR3nt: TGTGCCAGCAGTGAAGGGGAACAGGGGGCTTATGGCTACACCTTC; CDR3aa: CASSEGEQGAYGYTF
abundance: -; v_gene: TRBV4-2; j_gene: TRBJ2-1; d_gene: TRBD2; CDR3nt: TGTGCCAGCAGCCAAGAACTAGCGGGGGAGAAAGTTGAGCAGTTCTTC; CDR3aa: CASSQELAGEKVEQFF
abundance: -; v_gene: TRBV30; j_gene: TRBJ1-4; d_gene: -; CDR3nt: TGTGCCTGGGGACACTCCCAAAAACTGTTTTTT; CDR3aa: CAWGHSQKLFF
abundance: -; v_gene: TRBV11-2; j_gene: TRBJ2-1; d_gene: -; CDR3nt: TGTGCCAGCAGCCCTGGAGTCCTCTCCTACAATGAGCAGTTCTTC; CDR3aa: CASSPGVLSYNEQFF
abundance: -; v_gene: TRBV19; j_gene: TRBJ1-2; d_gene: -; CDR3nt: TGTGCCAGTAGTGAACAGGGAACCTATGGCTACACCTTC; CDR3aa: CASSEQGTYGYTF
abundance: -; v_gene: TRBV5-1; j_gene: TRBJ1-1; d_gene: -; CDR3nt: TGCGCCAGCAGCTTGTTTAAGGGGAGGACTGAAGCTTTCTTT; CDR3aa: CASSLFKGRTEAFF
abundance: -; v_gene: TRBV9; j_gene: TRBJ2-3; d_gene: TRBD2; CDR3nt: TGTGCCAGCAGCGGGACTAGTTGGGCTGGCACAGATACGCAGTATTTT; CDR3aa: CASSGTSWAGTDTQYF
abundance: -; v_gene: TRBV30; j_gene: TRBJ1-2; d_gene: -; CDR3nt: TGTGCCTGGAACCTTGGGGGGGTAAATGGCTACACCTTC; CDR3aa: CAWNLGGVNGYTF
abundance: -; v_gene: TRBV7-8; j_gene: TRBJ1-2; d_gene: -; CDR3nt: TGTGCCAGCAGCCGCAGCGGGGGTGGCTACACCTTC; CDR3aa: CASSRSGGGYTF
abundance: -; v_gene: TRBV12-3/TRBV12-4; j_gene: TRBJ2-5; d_gene: -; CDR3nt: TGTGCCAGCAGTTTAGGTAGGGAGGCCCAGTACTTC; CDR3aa: CASSLGREAQYF
abundance: -; v_gene: TRBV19; j_gene: TRBJ2-1; d_gene: -; CDR3nt: TGTGCCAGTAGTATAGGTGCGGGCCGGGCGAATGAGCAGTTCTTC; CDR3aa: CASSIGAGRANEQFF
abundance: -; v_gene: TRBV6-5; j_gene: TRBJ2-7; d_gene: TRBD2; CDR3nt: TGTGCCACAAGACTAGCGGAGGACTACGGGCAGTACTTC; CDR3aa: CATRLAEDYGQYF
abundance: -; v_gene: TRBV5-1; j_gene: TRBJ2-5; d_gene: TRBD1; CDR3nt: TGCGCCAGCAGCTTAAGGACAGGGGAACAGACCCAGTACTTC; CDR3aa: CASSLRTGEQTQYF
abundance: -; v_gene: TRBV2; j_gene: TRBJ1-5; d_gene: -; CDR3nt: TGTGCCAGCACACCCGGGGACATCAATCAGCCCCAGCATTTT; CDR3aa: CASTPGDINQPQHF
abundance: few; v_gene: TRBV2; j_gene: TRBJ2-2; d_gene: -; CDR3nt: TGTGCCAGCAACTCGAACACCGGGGAGCTGTTTTTT; CDR3aa: CASNSNTGELFF